These T cell receptor beta chains were read from a single sample in a study of blood T cell repertoires in COVID-19. The protocol was immunoSEQ multiplex PCR, while the TCRdb copy is restricted to in-frame clones and leaves out a portion. The table includes 70,000 to 80,000 clones, 83% detected once. Sequenced input: peripheral blood. Source of these receptors: an elderly man with acute or convalescent COVID-19. CDR3s include the opening cysteine and the closing phenylalanine or tryptophan. A D gene is named only where the DNA matches it firmly. Only some rows state a clone size, as once, few, many or a class for expanded clones.

J gene,D gene,V gene,clone size,CDR3 protein,CDR3 DNA
TRBJ1-2,TRBD1,TRBV19,-,CATKDRQYGYTF,TGTGCCACCAAGGACAGGCAATATGGCTACACCTTC
TRBJ1-6,TRBD1,TRBV18,-,CASSHLDRASYNSPLHF,TGTGCCAGCTCACATTTGGACAGGGCCTCCTATAATTCACCCCTCCACTTT
TRBJ2-7,TRBD1,TRBV5-1,few,CASSTGQGGEQYF,TGCGCCAGCAGCACAGGACAGGGTGGGGAGCAGTACTTC
TRBJ2-2,-,TRBV5-1,-,CASSLGYRDSTWVF,TGCGCCAGCAGCTTGGGGTACCGGGACTCCACCTGGGTCTTT
TRBJ2-5,-,TRBV5-4,once,CATSQPQAGQETQYF,TGTGCCACCTCGCAACCCCAGGCAGGGCAAGAGACCCAGTACTTC
TRBJ1-5,-,TRBV7-9,-,CASSLSGEQYQPQHF,TGTGCCAGCAGCTTATCGGGGGAGCAGTATCAGCCCCAGCATTTT
TRBJ2-1,-,TRBV9,-,CASSIYNEQFF,TGTGCCAGCAGCATATACAATGAGCAGTTCTTC
TRBJ2-5,TRBD2,TRBV15,few,CATSGGGRETQYF,TGTGCCACCAGCGGGGGGGGAAGAGAGACCCAGTACTTC
TRBJ1-1,-,TRBV30,-,CAWTRSGRMGTEAFF,TGTGCCTGGACGAGGTCGGGGAGAATGGGTACTGAAGCTTTCTTT
TRBJ2-1,TRBD2,TRBV4-2,-,CASSQDLRGDDNEQFF,TGTGCCAGCAGCCAAGATTTGCGGGGGGACGACAATGAGCAGTTCTTC
TRBJ2-3,-,TRBV7-8,-,CASSLGGEPDTQYF,TGTGCCAGCAGCTTAGGGGGGGAACCAGATACGCAGTATTTT
TRBJ2-5,TRBD1,TRBV2,-,CASINGMTGKQETQYF,TGTGCCAGCATTAATGGGATGACAGGGAAGCAAGAGACCCAGTACTTC
TRBJ1-1,-,TRBV7-9,-,CASSPLGQGRNTEAFF,TGTGCCAGCAGCCCCTTGGGGCAGGGGAGGAACACTGAAGCTTTCTTT
TRBJ2-1,-,TRBV27,-,CASSLSPTANEQFF,TGTGCCAGCAGTTTATCGCCGACAGCCAATGAGCAGTTCTTC
TRBJ1-4,TRBD1,TRBV19,-,CASTLTGNLEKLFF,TGTGCCAGTACCTTGACAGGGAATTTGGAAAAACTGTTTTTT
TRBJ2-3,-,TRBV18,-,CASSSSPDTQYF,TGTGCCAGCTCTTCTAGTCCGGATACGCAGTATTTT
TRBJ2-1,TRBD2,TRBV27,few,CASTPLAGGPIEQFF,TGTGCCAGCACCCCATTAGCGGGGGGGCCTATTGAGCAGTTCTTC